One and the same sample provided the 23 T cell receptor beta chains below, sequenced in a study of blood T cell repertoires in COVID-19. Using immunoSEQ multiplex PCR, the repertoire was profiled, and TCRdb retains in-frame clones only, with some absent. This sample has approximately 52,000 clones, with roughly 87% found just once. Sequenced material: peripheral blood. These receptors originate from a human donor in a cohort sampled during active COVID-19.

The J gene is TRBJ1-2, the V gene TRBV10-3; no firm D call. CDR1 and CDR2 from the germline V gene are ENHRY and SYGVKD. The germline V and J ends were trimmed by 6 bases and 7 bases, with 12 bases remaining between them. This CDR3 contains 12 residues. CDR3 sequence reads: CAIRTPTFGYTF. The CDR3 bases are TGTGCCATCAGGACACCTACATTTGGCTACACCTTC.

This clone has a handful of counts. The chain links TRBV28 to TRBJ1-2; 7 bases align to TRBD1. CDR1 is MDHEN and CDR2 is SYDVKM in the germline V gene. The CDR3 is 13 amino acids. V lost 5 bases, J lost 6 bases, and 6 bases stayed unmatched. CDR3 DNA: TGTGCCAGCAGTCGGCAGGGGGATAATGGCTACACCTTC. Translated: CASSRQGDNGYTF.

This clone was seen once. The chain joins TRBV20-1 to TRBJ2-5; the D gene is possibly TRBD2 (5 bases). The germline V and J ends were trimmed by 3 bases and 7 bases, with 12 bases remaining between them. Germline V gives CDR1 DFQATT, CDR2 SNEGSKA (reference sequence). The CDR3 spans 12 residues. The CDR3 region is CSASFPEGTQYF. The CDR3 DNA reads TGCAGTGCTAGTTTTCCAGAGGGGACCCAGTACTTC.

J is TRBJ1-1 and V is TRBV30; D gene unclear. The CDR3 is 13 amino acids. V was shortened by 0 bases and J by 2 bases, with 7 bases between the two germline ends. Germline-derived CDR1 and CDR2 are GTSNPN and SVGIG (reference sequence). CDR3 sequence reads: CAWSVTLNTEAFF. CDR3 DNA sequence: TGTGCCTGGAGTGTAACACTAAACACTGAAGCTTTCTTT.

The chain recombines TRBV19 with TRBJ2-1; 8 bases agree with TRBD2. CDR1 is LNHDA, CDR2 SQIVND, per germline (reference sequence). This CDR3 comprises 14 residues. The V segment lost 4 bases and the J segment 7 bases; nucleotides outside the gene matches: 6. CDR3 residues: CASSKSPSGNEQFF. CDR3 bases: TGTGCCAGTAGTAAGTCCCCTAGCGGGAATGAGCAGTTCTTC.

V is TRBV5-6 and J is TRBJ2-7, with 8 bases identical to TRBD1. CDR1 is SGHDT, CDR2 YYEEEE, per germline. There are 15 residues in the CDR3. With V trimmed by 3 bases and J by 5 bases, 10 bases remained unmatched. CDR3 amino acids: CASSWRRPGGDEQYF. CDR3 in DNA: TGTGCCAGCAGCTGGCGTCGGCCAGGGGGCGACGAGCAGTACTTC. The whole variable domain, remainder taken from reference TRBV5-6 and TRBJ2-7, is DAGVTQSPTHLIKTRGQQVTLRCSPKSGHDTVSWYQQALGQGPQFIFQYYEEEERQRGNFPDRFSGHQFPNYSSELNVNALLLGDSALYLCASSWRRPGGDEQYFGPGTRLTVT.

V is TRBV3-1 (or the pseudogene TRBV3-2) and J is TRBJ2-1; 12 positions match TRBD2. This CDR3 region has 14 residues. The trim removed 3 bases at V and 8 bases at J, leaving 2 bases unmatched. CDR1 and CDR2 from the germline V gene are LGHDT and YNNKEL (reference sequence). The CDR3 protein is CASSQTSGSYEQFF. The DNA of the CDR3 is TGTGCCAGCAGCCAGACTAGCGGGAGCTATGAGCAGTTCTTC.

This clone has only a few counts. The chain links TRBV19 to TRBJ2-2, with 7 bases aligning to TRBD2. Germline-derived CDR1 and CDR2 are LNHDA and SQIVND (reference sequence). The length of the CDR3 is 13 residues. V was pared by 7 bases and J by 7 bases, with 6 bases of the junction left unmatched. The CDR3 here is CASTVGGVGELFF. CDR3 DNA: TGTGCCAGTACCGTGGGAGGGGTCGGGGAGCTGTTTTTT.

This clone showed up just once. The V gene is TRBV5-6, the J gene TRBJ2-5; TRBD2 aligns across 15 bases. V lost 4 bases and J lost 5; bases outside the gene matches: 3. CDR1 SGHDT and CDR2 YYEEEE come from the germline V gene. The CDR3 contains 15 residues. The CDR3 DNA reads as TGTGCCAGCAGCGGAGGGACTAGCGGGAGGGAGACCCAGTACTTC. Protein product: CASSGGTSGRETQYF. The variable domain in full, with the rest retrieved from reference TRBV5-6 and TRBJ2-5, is DAGVTQSPTHLIKTRGQQVTLRCSPKSGHDTVSWYQQALGQGPQFIFQYYEEEERQRGNFPDRFSGHQFPNYSSELNVNALLLGDSALYLCASSGGTSGRETQYFGPGTRLLVL.

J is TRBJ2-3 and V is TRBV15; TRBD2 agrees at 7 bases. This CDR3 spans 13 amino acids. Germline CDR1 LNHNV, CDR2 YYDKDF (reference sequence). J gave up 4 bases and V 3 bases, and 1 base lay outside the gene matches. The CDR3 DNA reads TGTGCCACCAGCAGTGGGGGGGCAGATACGCAGTATTTT. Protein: CATSSGGADTQYF.

CDR3 bases: TGCAGTGCTAGAGTGGCCGAGCAGTACTTC. Protein product: CSARVAEQYF. The chain joins TRBV20-1 to TRBJ2-7; D unresolved. This CDR3 has 10 residues. Trimming stripped 1 base from V and 6 bases from J, with 4 bases between. In germline, CDR1 is DFQATT, CDR2 SNEGSKA (reference sequence).

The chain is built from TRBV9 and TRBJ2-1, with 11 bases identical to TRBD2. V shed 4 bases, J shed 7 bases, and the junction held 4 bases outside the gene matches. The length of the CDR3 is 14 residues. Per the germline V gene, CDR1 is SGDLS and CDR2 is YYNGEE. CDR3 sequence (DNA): TGTGCCAGCAGCCCCCGGACTAGCGGGAATGAGCAGTTCTTC. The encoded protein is CASSPRTSGNEQFF.

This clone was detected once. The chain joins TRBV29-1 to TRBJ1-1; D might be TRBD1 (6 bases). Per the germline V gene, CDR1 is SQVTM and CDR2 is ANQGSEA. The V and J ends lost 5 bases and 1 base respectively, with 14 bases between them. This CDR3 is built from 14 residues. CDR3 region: CSVSSGGQNTEAFF. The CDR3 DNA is TGCAGCGTTTCGTCGGGGGGGCAGAACACTGAAGCTTTCTTT.

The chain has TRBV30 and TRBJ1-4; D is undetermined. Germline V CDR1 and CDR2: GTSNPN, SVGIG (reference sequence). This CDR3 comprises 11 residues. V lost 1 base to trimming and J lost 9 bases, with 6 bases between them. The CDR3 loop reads CAWSAGKKLFF. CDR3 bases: TGTGCCTGGAGTGCAGGCAAAAAACTGTTTTTT.

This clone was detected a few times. The CDR3 nucleotides read TGTGCCAGCAGCGTAACAGTATACGAGCAGTACTTC. Protein: CASSVTVYEQYF. This rearrangement joins TRBV7-9 to TRBJ2-7, with no clear D. This CDR3 region has 12 residues. The germline V gene has CDR1 SEHNR and CDR2 FQNEAQ (reference sequence). Trimming shortened V by 5 bases and J by 4 bases, and 9 bases separated the two germline ends.

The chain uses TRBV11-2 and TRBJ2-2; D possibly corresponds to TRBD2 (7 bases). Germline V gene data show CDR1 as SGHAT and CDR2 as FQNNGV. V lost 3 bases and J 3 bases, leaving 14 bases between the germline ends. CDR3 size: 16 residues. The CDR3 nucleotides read TGTGCCAGCAGCTTGGTTAGGGGGGGAGACACCGGGGAGCTGTTTTTT. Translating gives CASSLVRGGDTGELFF.

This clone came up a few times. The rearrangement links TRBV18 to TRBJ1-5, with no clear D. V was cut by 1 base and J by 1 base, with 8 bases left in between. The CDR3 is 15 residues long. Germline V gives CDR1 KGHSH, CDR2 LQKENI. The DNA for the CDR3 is TGTGCCAGCTCACCACGGTCCGGGAGCAATCAGCCCCAGCATTTT. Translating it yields CASSPRSGSNQPQHF.

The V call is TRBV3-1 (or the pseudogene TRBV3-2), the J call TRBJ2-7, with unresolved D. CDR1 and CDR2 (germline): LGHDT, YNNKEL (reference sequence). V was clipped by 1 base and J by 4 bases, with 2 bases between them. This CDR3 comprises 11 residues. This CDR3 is CASSQAYEQYF. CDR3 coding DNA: TGTGCCAGCAGCCAAGCTTACGAGCAGTACTTC.

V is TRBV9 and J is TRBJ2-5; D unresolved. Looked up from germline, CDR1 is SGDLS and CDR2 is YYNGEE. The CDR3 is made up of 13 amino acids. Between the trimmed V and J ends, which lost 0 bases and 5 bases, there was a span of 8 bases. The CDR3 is CASSVGPLETQYF. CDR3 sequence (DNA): TGTGCCAGCAGCGTAGGGCCCCTCGAGACCCAGTACTTC.

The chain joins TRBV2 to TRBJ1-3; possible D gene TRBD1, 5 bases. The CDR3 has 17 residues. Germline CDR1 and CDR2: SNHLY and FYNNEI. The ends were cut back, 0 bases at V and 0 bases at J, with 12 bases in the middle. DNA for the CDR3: TGTGCCAGCAGTGAAGCGGGGGGGGTTATCTCTGGAAACACCATATATTTT. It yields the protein CASSEAGGVISGNTIYF.

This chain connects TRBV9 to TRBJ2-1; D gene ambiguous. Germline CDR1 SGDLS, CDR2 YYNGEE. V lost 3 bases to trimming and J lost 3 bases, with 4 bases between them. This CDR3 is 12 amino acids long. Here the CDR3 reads CASSAFYNEQFF. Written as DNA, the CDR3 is TGTGCCAGCAGCGCATTCTACAATGAGCAGTTCTTC.

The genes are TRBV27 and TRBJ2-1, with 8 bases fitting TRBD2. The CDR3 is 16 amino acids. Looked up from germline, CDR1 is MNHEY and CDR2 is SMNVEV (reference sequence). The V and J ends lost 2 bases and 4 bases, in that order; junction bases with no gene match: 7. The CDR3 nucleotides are TGTGCCAGCAGTTTACTTGGTAGCGGGACTTACAATGAGCAGTTCTTC. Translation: CASSLLGSGTYNEQFF.

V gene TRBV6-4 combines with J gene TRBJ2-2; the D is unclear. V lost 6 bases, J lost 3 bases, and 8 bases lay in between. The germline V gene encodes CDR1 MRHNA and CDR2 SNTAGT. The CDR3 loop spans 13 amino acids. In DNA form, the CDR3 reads TGTGCCAGCAGAGCTCCCTACACCGGGGAGCTGTTTTTT. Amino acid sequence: CASRAPYTGELFF.